This TCR beta chain was retrieved from a study of T cell changes during pregnancy in multiple sclerosis. Measured with immunoSEQ multiplex PCR; TCRdb has only the in-frame clones, and not every one. This table holds about 77,000 clones, 70% to 90% found once. Specimen: peripheral blood, collected before pregnancy. The source is a female donor with multiple sclerosis, enrolled in a pregnancy study.

The CDR3, as DNA: TGTGCCATCAGTGGAGCGGGGGGGCCCCCAGATACGCAGTATTTT. Its translation: CAISGAGGPPDTQYF. The chain combines TRBV10-3 with TRBJ2-3, with 10 bases lining up with TRBD2. The V and J ends lost 4 bases and 4 bases, in that order; junction bases with no gene match: 5. Germline-derived CDR1 and CDR2 are ENHRY and SYGVKD. This CDR3 region has 15 residues.